The following is a T cell receptor beta chain sequence with its context. This specimen comes from a study of blood T cell repertoires in COVID-19. Study in general: The cDNA or gDNA used as material had been derived from T cells, B-cell-depleted T cells, or PBMCs.

Sequencing was performed with immunoSEQ multiplex PCR; in TCRdb, only in-frame clones are kept and a portion is missing. The table has tens of thousands of clones, over 80% seen once; the top ten hold over 10%. This sequence originates from a human donor in a cohort sampled during active COVID-19. Sequencing was carried out using peripheral blood.

The CDR3 spells CASSTHRDRDAEQYF. The CDR3 bases are TGTGCCAGCAGTACCCACCGGGACAGGGACGCCGAGCAGTACTTC. V gene TRBV7-8 combines with J gene TRBJ2-7; 9 nucleotides line up with TRBD1. The CDR3 has 15 amino acids. Trimming took 6 bases from V and 6 from J; bases not matched to a gene: 12. From germline, CDR1 is SGHVS and CDR2 FQNEAQ. The full variable domain, completed using reference TRBV7-8 and TRBJ2-7, is GAGVSQSPRYKVAKRGQDVALRCDPISGHVSLFWYQQALGQGPEFLTYFQNEAQLDKSGLPSDRFFAERPEGSVSTLKIQRTQQEDSAVYLCASSTHRDRDAEQYFGPGTRLTVT.